The T cell receptor (beta chain) described here comes from a study of blood T cell repertoires in COVID-19. On the study more broadly: Acute and convalescent COVID-19 specimens originated in the United States, Italy and Spain.

This clone was seen just once. Original handling: Estimated nucleated cell counts came from reference gene primer amplification. The repertoire was sequenced with immunoSEQ multiplex PCR; TCRdb's copy has only in-frame clones and lacks some. V, J and clone size are taken as reported in that table, and D and trimming were inferred from the DNA itself. The sample has over 250,000 clones, around 85% seen once; the top ten hold 11%. The sample consisted of peripheral blood. The clonotype comes from a woman aged 70-85 years with acute or convalescent COVID-19.

The CDR3 nucleotides are TGTGCCAGCATAGCTGGGACAGGGGGAAGTTGGTCACCCCTCCACTTT. As protein: CASIAGTGGSWSPLHF. The chain employs TRBV6-6 and TRBJ1-6, with TRBD1 matching over 11 bases. CDR3 length: 16 amino acids. V was clipped by 7 bases and J by 10 bases; unmatched bases: 12. CDR1 is MNHNY and CDR2 is SVGAGI in the germline V gene (reference sequence).